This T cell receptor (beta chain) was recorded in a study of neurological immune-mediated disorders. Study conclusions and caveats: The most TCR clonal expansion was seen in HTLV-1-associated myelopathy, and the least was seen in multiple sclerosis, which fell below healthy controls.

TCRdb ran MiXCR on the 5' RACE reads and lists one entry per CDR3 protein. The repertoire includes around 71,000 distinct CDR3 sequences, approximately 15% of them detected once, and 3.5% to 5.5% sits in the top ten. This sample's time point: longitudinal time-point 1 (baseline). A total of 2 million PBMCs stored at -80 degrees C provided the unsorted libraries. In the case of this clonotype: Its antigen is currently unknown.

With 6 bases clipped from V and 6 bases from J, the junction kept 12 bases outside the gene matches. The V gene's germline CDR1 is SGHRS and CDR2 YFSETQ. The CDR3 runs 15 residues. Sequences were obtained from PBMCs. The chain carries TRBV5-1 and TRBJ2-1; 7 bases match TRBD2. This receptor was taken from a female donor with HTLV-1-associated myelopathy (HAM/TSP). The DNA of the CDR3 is TGCGCCAGCACCTCTGGGGGGGTAATCTTCAATGAGCAGTTCTTC. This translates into CASTSGGVIFNEQFF.